The 26 T cell receptor beta chains presented below share a single source sample, sequenced in a study of T cell clones after liver transplantation. Measured with immunoSEQ multiplex PCR; TCRdb has only the in-frame clones, and not every one. In the table there are roughly 74,000 clones, 80% of which are singletons. Sequenced here: CD4+ T cells from blood, sampled before liver transplant. Receptor source: a human donor who received a liver transplant.

The chain combines TRBV25-1 with TRBJ2-1; a possible D gene is TRBD2 (5 bases). The CDR3 contains 14 residues. The V end lost 0 bases, the J end lost 8 bases, and 11 bases lay between the germline ends. Germline loops: CDR1 MGHDK, CDR2 SYGVNS. This chain's CDR3 is CASSEYAARDEQFF. DNA of the CDR3: TGTGCCAGCAGTGAATACGCGGCGAGGGATGAGCAGTTCTTC.

This clone is a singleton in its sample. The rearrangement uses TRBV19 and TRBJ1-1; TRBD1 agrees at 7 bases. CDR3 length equals 17 residues. Looked up from germline, CDR1 is LNHDA and CDR2 is SQIVND (reference sequence). Germline trimming cut 5 bases from V and 0 bases from J; bases unmatched to any gene: 12. The CDR3 nucleotides read TGTGCCAGTAGTCCTACCAACAGGGGAGTAATGAACACTGAAGCTTTCTTT. Protein: CASSPTNRGVMNTEAFF.

V usage is TRBV7-2 and J usage is TRBJ2-1, with D perhaps assigned TRBD1 or TRBD2 (5 bases each). Germline lookup yields CDR1 SGHTA and CDR2 FQGNSA. The CDR3 runs 15 residues. Trimming took 2 bases from V and 1 from J, leaving 9 bases between them. CDR3 protein: CASSLQGDSYNEQFF. The CDR3 DNA reads TGTGCCAGCAGCTTACAGGGAGATTCCTACAATGAGCAGTTCTTC.

The CDR3 region is CASSLTLGRAQPNFYEQYF. Here the CDR3 DNA reads TGTGCCAGCAGCCTCACCCTTGGACGGGCCCAACCTAACTTCTACGAGCAGTACTTC. V is TRBV7-2 and J is TRBJ2-7; no firm D call. Germline CDR1 reads SGHTA; CDR2 reads FQGNSA. The CDR3 is made up of 19 amino acids. V was trimmed by 5 bases and J by 3 bases, leaving 29 bases between them.

The chain is built from TRBV18 and TRBJ2-2; D is possibly TRBD1 (5 bases). The CDR3 sequence is 15 residues long. The germline V and J ends were trimmed by 2 bases and 3 bases, with 10 bases remaining between them. Germline loops: CDR1 KGHSH, CDR2 LQKENI. CDR3 DNA sequence: TGTGCCAGCTCACCAAAGGGGTCCTACACCGGGGAGCTGTTTTTT. Translated: CASSPKGSYTGELFF.

The chain employs TRBV28 and TRBJ2-1; D possibly corresponds to TRBD2 (5 bases). The ends were cut back, 8 bases at V and 0 bases at J, with 11 bases in the middle. The V gene's germline CDR1 is MDHEN and CDR2 SYDVKM. This CDR3 is built from 14 residues. The CDR3 sequence is CASSRGGSYNEQFF. Here the CDR3 DNA reads TGTGCCAGCTCACGCGGAGGCTCCTACAATGAGCAGTTCTTC.

The CDR3 protein is CASGASTDTQYF. The CDR3 region has the DNA TGTGCCAGCGGGGCTAGCACAGATACGCAGTATTTT. The V gene is TRBV2, the J gene TRBJ2-3, with a weak D call TRBD1 (5 bases). In germline, CDR1 is SNHLY, CDR2 FYNNEI. This CDR3 region has 12 residues. Trimming removed 8 bases from V and 0 bases from J, with 6 bases in between.

The chain is built from TRBV11-2 and TRBJ2-7; 9 bases align to TRBD1. Looked up from germline, CDR1 is SGHAT and CDR2 is FQNNGV. The CDR3 contains 15 residues. Unmatched junction bases numbered 9, after V lost 0 bases and J lost 9 bases. This CDR3 reads CASSLDNLQGAGQYF. CDR3 nucleotide sequence: TGTGCCAGCAGCTTAGACAATTTACAGGGGGCAGGGCAGTACTTC.

The gene calls are TRBV28 and TRBJ2-5, with 10 nucleotides matching TRBD1. The ends lost 5 bases at V and 4 bases at J; junction bases unmatched: 4. There are 14 residues in the CDR3. In germline, CDR1 is MDHEN, CDR2 SYDVKM. The CDR3 sequence is CASSPWTGGETQYF. The DNA for the CDR3 is TGTGCCAGCAGTCCCTGGACAGGGGGAGAGACCCAGTACTTC.

This chain joins TRBV11-3 and TRBJ2-1, with D maybe TRBD2 (5 bases). The V and J ends lost 3 bases and 9 bases respectively, with 9 bases between them. The CDR3 is made up of 12 amino acids. CDR1 and CDR2 (germline): SGHNT, YENEEA. This CDR3 is CASSLSGGEQFF. CDR3 coding DNA: TGTGCCAGCAGCTTGAGCGGCGGTGAGCAGTTCTTC.

V gene TRBV27 combines with J gene TRBJ1-2; D ambiguous. Trimming cost V 6 bases and J 2 bases, with 7 bases left between them. The V gene's germline CDR1 is MNHEY and CDR2 SMNVEV (reference sequence). The CDR3 is 12 residues long. In DNA form, the CDR3 reads TGTGCCAGCAGGACACGGAACTATGGCTACACCTTC. This sequence encodes CASRTRNYGYTF.

The V gene is TRBV2, the J gene TRBJ2-1; possible D gene TRBD1, 6 bases. The CDR3 spans 12 residues. Germline-derived CDR1 and CDR2 are SNHLY and FYNNEI. Trimming cost V 6 bases and J 9 bases, with 12 bases left between them. In DNA, the CDR3 is TGTGCCAGCAGGGACAGACTACCTGAGCAGTTCTTC. It translates to CASRDRLPEQFF.

The rearrangement links TRBV6-5 to TRBJ2-2; tentatively, D is TRBD2 (6 bases). The CDR3 covers 14 residues. Trimming cost V 6 bases and J 2 bases, with 10 bases left between them. The germline CDR1 and CDR2 sequences are MNHEY and SVGAGI. As DNA, the CDR3 is TGTGCCAGCAGCCGTGGACTAAACACCGGGGAGCTGTTTTTT. Translating gives CASSRGLNTGELFF.

The chain combines TRBV5-1 with TRBJ1-5; no clear D. Trimming stripped 0 bases from V and 3 bases from J, with 13 bases between. In germline, CDR1 is SGHRS, CDR2 YFSETQ. The CDR3 is 16 residues long. The CDR3 protein is CASSLGAGGFNQPQHF. DNA of the CDR3: TGCGCCAGCAGCTTGGGGGCAGGCGGCTTCAATCAGCCCCAGCATTTT.

The V and J genes are TRBV5-1 and TRBJ2-1; no reliable D call. CDR1 is SGHRS and CDR2 is YFSETQ in the germline V gene. Deletions cut 2 bases from V and 4 bases from J, with 13 bases between. The CDR3 consists of 15 residues. The CDR3 region has the DNA TGCGCCAGCAGCTTAGTAGCCACAGTTTACAATGAGCAGTTCTTC. Amino acid sequence: CASSLVATVYNEQFF. The variable domain in full, with the rest retrieved from reference TRBV5-1 and TRBJ2-1, is KAGVTQTPRYLIKTRGQQVTLSCSPISGHRSVSWYQQTPGQGLQFLFEYFSETQRNKGNFPGRFSGRQFSNSRSEMNVSTLELGDSALYLCASSLVATVYNEQFFGPGTRLTVL.

The chain couples TRBV30 to TRBJ2-7; D is unclear. V lost 0 bases to trimming and J lost 7 bases, with 10 bases between them. The CDR3 has 12 residues. Germline V gene lookup returns CDR1 GTSNPN and CDR2 SVGIG (reference sequence). The CDR3 region is CAWSVSGAEQYF. The CDR3 DNA is TGTGCCTGGAGTGTATCCGGTGCGGAGCAGTACTTC.

The CDR3 region is CASSTQNRYSNQPQHF. The CDR3 DNA reads as TGTGCCAGTAGTACCCAAAACAGATATAGCAATCAGCCCCAGCATTTT. This rearrangement joins TRBV19 to TRBJ1-5; no reliable D call. Per the germline V gene, CDR1 is LNHDA and CDR2 is SQIVND (reference sequence). The CDR3 loop spans 16 amino acids. V was cut by 4 bases and J by 0 bases, with 13 bases left in between.

V and J are TRBV27 and TRBJ2-1; 8 nucleotides match TRBD2. CDR1 MNHEY and CDR2 SMNVEV come from the germline V gene (reference sequence). This CDR3 is 18 amino acids long. J lost 4 bases, V lost 2 bases, and 13 bases had no gene match. The CDR3, as DNA: TGTGCCAGCAGTTTACGGGGGCGGAGCGGGAGCCTTTACAATGAGCAGTTCTTC. Amino acids: CASSLRGRSGSLYNEQFF.

This chain joins TRBV28 and TRBJ2-6; D unresolved. The V and J ends lost 1 base and 4 bases respectively, with 8 bases between them. The CDR3 has 15 amino acids. The germline CDR1 and CDR2 sequences are MDHEN and SYDVKM. CDR3 protein: CASSLFGLGANVLTF. The CDR3 DNA follows: TGTGCCAGCAGTTTATTTGGGCTAGGGGCCAACGTCCTGACTTTC.

This chain joins TRBV27 and TRBJ2-7; 8 bases line up with TRBD1. Germline CDR1 MNHEY, CDR2 SMNVEV (reference sequence). The ends lost 4 bases at V and 0 bases at J; junction bases unmatched: 11. CDR3 size: 17 residues. DNA for the CDR3: TGTGCCAGCAGTTCACTCCGACAGGGGCTCACCTCCTACGAGCAGTACTTC. Its translation is CASSSLRQGLTSYEQYF.

This clone was recorded once. The chain employs TRBV28 and TRBJ1-2; TRBD1 might be the D (6 bases). Per germline, CDR1 MDHEN and CDR2 SYDVKM. This CDR3 has 14 amino acids. Trimming removed 11 bases from V and 5 bases from J, with 21 bases in between. The CDR3 spells CACIRGAPPYGYTF. The CDR3 region has the DNA TGTGCCTGCATTCGGGGGGCGCCTCCATATGGCTACACCTTC.

The chain has TRBV11-2 and TRBJ2-4; the D is unclear. The V gene's germline CDR1 is SGHAT and CDR2 FQNNGV. This CDR3 contains 16 residues. Trimming left V 2 bases short and J 0 bases short, with 11 bases between. This CDR3 reads CASSLIVKTAKNIQYF. The CDR3 nucleotides are TGTGCCAGCAGCTTAATCGTAAAGACAGCCAAAAACATTCAGTACTTC.

This clone turned up a few times. This rearrangement joins TRBV7-9 to TRBJ1-5, with D possibly TRBD1 on 6 matching bases. V gave up 4 bases and J gave up 9 bases, with 10 bases separating them. In germline, CDR1 is SEHNR, CDR2 FQNEAQ (reference sequence). This CDR3 region has 12 residues. The CDR3 DNA is TGTGCCAGCAGCTCCCAACAGGGGCCCCAGCATTTT. Residues: CASSSQQGPQHF.

There are a few counts of this clone. The V gene is TRBV6-5, the J gene TRBJ1-2, with D tentatively TRBD1 (6 bases). The CDR3 consists of 12 residues. CDR1 and CDR2 (germline): MNHEY, SVGAGI. V was pared by 2 bases and J by 8 bases, with 9 bases between. The CDR3 nucleotides read TGTGCCAGCAGTTACAAAGGACAGGGCTACACCTTC. It specifies CASSYKGQGYTF.

The chain recombines TRBV27 with TRBJ2-3, with 15 bases identical to TRBD2. This CDR3 region has 22 residues. CDR1 is MNHEY, CDR2 SMNVEV, per germline (reference sequence). Trimming removed 3 bases from V and 0 bases from J; junction bases left unmatched: 16. CDR3 in amino acids: CASSLVGPGLAGGMISTDTQYF. CDR3 in DNA: TGTGCCAGCAGTTTGGTGGGTCCGGGACTAGCGGGAGGAATGATTAGCACAGATACGCAGTATTTT.

J is TRBJ1-1 and V is TRBV13; D gene uncertain. V lost 4 bases to trimming and J lost 1 base, with 10 bases between them. Per the germline V gene, CDR1 is PRHDT and CDR2 is FYEKMQ (reference sequence). This CDR3 contains 14 residues. Here the CDR3 reads CASSSPSRNTEAFF. The CDR3 DNA is TGTGCCAGCAGCTCCCCCTCACGGAACACTGAAGCTTTCTTT.